The T cell receptor beta chain described here comes from a study of cytomegalovirus exposure and HLA in healthy donors. Study observations and caveats: Follow-up analysis later connected one missense variant in DCLRE1C with trimming of TCR beta V- and J-genes. Presence/absence analyses supposed approximately even sequencing depth among donors.

For this clone: Its matching antigen is unknown.

60 Vbeta and 13 Jbeta primers were used in PCR. TCRdb's copy holds only in-frame clones and misses some; the assay was immunoSEQ multiplex PCR. Here the sample spans 65,000 to 75,000 clones, approximately 64% being singletons. The TCR originated in a man aged 35-49 years in good health and CMV-seropositive. The material sequenced was PBMCs.

CDR3 amino acids: CASSEGGKSYEQYF. In DNA form, the CDR3 reads TGTGCCAGCAGTGAAGGCGGCAAGTCCTACGAGCAGTACTTC. This rearrangement joins TRBV6-1 to TRBJ2-7; D is uncertain. Germline lookup yields CDR1 MNHNS and CDR2 SASEGT. The CDR3 loop spans 14 amino acids. With 1 base removed from V and 1 base from J, the gap between germline ends came to 8 bases.